What follows are 17 T cell receptor beta chains derived from one specimen sequenced in a study of blood T cell repertoires in COVID-19. Repertoires were generated with immunoSEQ multiplex PCR, while TCRdb's copy carries only in-frame clones and drops some. This repertoire shows fewer than 70,000 clones, roughly 85% found once; its top ten account for 20% to 25%. The sample comprised peripheral blood. These receptors were obtained from a man aged 50 to 59 with acute or convalescent COVID-19.

The chain employs TRBV13 and TRBJ1-3; D not resolved. This CDR3 contains 13 residues. With 2 bases removed from V and 4 bases from J, the gap between germline ends came to 6 bases. Germline V CDR1 and CDR2: PRHDT, FYEKMQ (reference sequence). In DNA form, the CDR3 reads TGTGCCAGCAGCTTATTGCGAGGAAACACCATATATTTT. Its translation is CASSLLRGNTIYF.

This clone was found once. The rearrangement joins TRBV11-2 to TRBJ2-2, with D uncertain. This CDR3 is built from 15 residues. Per germline, CDR1 SGHAT and CDR2 FQNNGV. Trimming took off 1 base at V and 5 bases at J, with 11 bases between the two ends. The DNA for the CDR3 is TGTGCCAGCAGCTTAGTGGGCCTACAGACCGGGGAGCTGTTTTTT. This sequence encodes CASSLVGLQTGELFF.

The chain recombines TRBV12-3 or TRBV12-4 with TRBJ2-5, with 7 bases fitting TRBD1. The CDR3 totals 11 residues. The V gene end was trimmed by 5 bases and the J gene end by 10 bases; junction bases not matched to a gene: 4. DNA for the CDR3: TGTGCCAGCAGTACGACAGGGAACCAGTACTTC. It codes for CASSTTGNQYF.

V and J are TRBV14 and TRBJ2-1; D ambiguous. The germline gives CDR1 SGHDN, CDR2 FVKESK. The CDR3 loop spans 15 amino acids. Trimming took 1 base from V and 6 from J, leaving 13 bases between them. CDR3 in amino acids: CASSQVRLEGNEQFF. CDR3 DNA: TGTGCCAGCAGCCAAGTCAGGTTAGAAGGCAATGAGCAGTTCTTC.

This clone was found a few times. The chain joins TRBV7-2 to TRBJ2-7; tentative D call: TRBD1 (5 bases). The ends were cut back, 6 bases at V and 3 bases at J, with 18 bases in the middle. The CDR3 totals 15 residues. In germline, CDR1 is SGHTA, CDR2 FQGNSA. DNA of the CDR3: TGTGCCAGCAGGTTTGCCCCGTCAAGGGGCTACGAGCAGTACTTC. Its translation: CASRFAPSRGYEQYF.

Only one count was recorded for this clone. The genes are TRBV11-2 and TRBJ2-4; TRBD1 matches 7 bases. V lost 5 bases to trimming and J lost 7 bases; unmatched junction nucleotides: 8. The CDR3 extends over 14 amino acids. Germline V gives CDR1 SGHAT, CDR2 FQNNGV. Written as DNA, the CDR3 is TGTGCCAGCAGCGACGACAGGGTTGTGAACATTCAGTACTTC. Residues: CASSDDRVVNIQYF.

The V and J genes are TRBV2 and TRBJ2-7; no reliable D call. The germline V and J ends were trimmed by 6 bases and 3 bases, with 15 bases remaining between them. The CDR3 has 14 residues. Germline lookup yields CDR1 SNHLY and CDR2 FYNNEI. The CDR3 loop is CASSARGIVYEQYV. The CDR3 bases are TGTGCCAGCAGCGCTCGCGGAATCGTCTACGAGCAGTACGTC.

The rearrangement links TRBV19 to TRBJ2-5, with 8 nucleotides matching TRBD2. The CDR3 is 14 residues long. CDR1 is LNHDA and CDR2 is SQIVND in the germline V gene (reference sequence). The J segment lost 5 bases and the V segment lost 4 bases, leaving 6 bases of the junction unmatched. The CDR3 sequence: CASSKAGGEETQYF. The CDR3 DNA sequence: TGTGCCAGTAGTAAGGCGGGGGGAGAGGAGACCCAGTACTTC.

V and J are TRBV18 and TRBJ1-2, with a possible D match to TRBD1 (6 bases). Germline V gene data show CDR1 as KGHSH and CDR2 as LQKENI. The CDR3 contains 13 residues. The ends were cut back, 5 bases at V and 4 bases at J, with 11 bases in the middle. The CDR3 nucleotides are TGTGCCAGCTCAACGGACAGTACCTATGGCTACACCTTC. Translation gives CASSTDSTYGYTF.

Only one count was recorded for this clone. The chain couples TRBV5-1 to TRBJ1-1; D call uncertain. In germline, CDR1 is SGHRS, CDR2 YFSETQ. Between the trimmed V and J ends, which lost 4 bases and 1 base, there was a span of 8 bases. The CDR3 extends over 13 amino acids. The DNA of the CDR3 is TGCGCCAGCAGCCGTTCGGGGAACACTGAAGCTTTCTTT. Protein sequence: CASSRSGNTEAFF.

The gene calls are TRBV18 and TRBJ2-1; 9 nucleotides agree with TRBD2. V lost 0 bases and J lost 0; bases outside the gene matches: 6. There are 18 residues in the CDR3. Germline V lookup: CDR1 KGHSH, CDR2 LQKENI. This CDR3 reads CASSPPGLAASSYNEQFF. The DNA of the CDR3 is TGTGCCAGCTCACCACCGGGACTAGCAGCAAGCTCCTACAATGAGCAGTTCTTC. Using reference TRBV18 and TRBJ2-1 for the parts outside the CDR3, the full variable domain is NAGVMQNPRHLVRRRGQEARLRCSPMKGHSHVYWYRQLPEEGLKFMVYLQKENIIDESGMPKERFSAEFPKEGPSILRIQQVVRGDSAAYFCASSPPGLAASSYNEQFFGPGTRLTVL.

This rearrangement joins TRBV11-2 to TRBJ1-6; 9 bases map to TRBD1. The CDR3 runs 14 residues. Germline assignment: CDR1 SGHAT and CDR2 FQNNGV. V shed 2 bases, J shed 8 bases, and the junction held 1 base outside the gene matches. The CDR3, as DNA: TGTGCCAGCAGCTTAAGGGACAGGGATTCACCCCTCCACTTT. Translating it yields CASSLRDRDSPLHF. Based on the CDR3 plus reference TRBV11-2 and TRBJ1-6, the full variable domain is EAGVAQSPRYKIIEKRQSVAFWCNPISGHATLYWYQQILGQGPKLLIQFQNNGVVDDSQLPKDRFSAERLKGVDSTLKIQPAKLEDSAVYLCASSLRDRDSPLHFGNGTRLTVT.

V gene TRBV12-3 or TRBV12-4 combines with J gene TRBJ2-3, with D hard to call. V lost 3 bases and J lost 4, with 5 bases in between. The CDR3 totals 12 residues. DNA for the CDR3: TGTGCCAGCAGTTTCCGCGCAGATACGCAGTATTTT. Residues: CASSFRADTQYF.

The chain recombines TRBV9 with TRBJ1-1, with a weak D call TRBD1 (6 bases). The CDR3 has 15 amino acids. CDR1 and CDR2 from the germline V gene are SGDLS and YYNGEE. Trimming removed 3 bases from V and 0 bases from J, with 12 bases in between. This CDR3 is CASSARDILNTEAFF. The CDR3 DNA is TGTGCCAGCAGCGCCCGGGACATCCTGAACACTGAAGCTTTCTTT. Supplemented by reference TRBV9 and TRBJ1-1, the full variable domain reads DSGVTQTPKHLITATGQRVTLRCSPRSGDLSVYWYQQSLDQGLQFLIQYYNGEERAKGNILERFSAQQFPDLHSELNLSSLELGDSALYFCASSARDILNTEAFFGQGTRLTVV.

This chain joins TRBV18 and TRBJ1-5; D uncertain. V was cut by 5 bases and J by 0 bases, with 8 bases left in between. The CDR3 spans 14 residues. From germline, CDR1 is KGHSH and CDR2 LQKENI. In nucleotides, the CDR3 is TGTGCCAGCTCAGGGGAGGATAGCAATCAGCCCCAGCATTTT. Its protein product is CASSGEDSNQPQHF.

The V gene is TRBV27, the J gene TRBJ2-1; D is uncertain. CDR1 and CDR2 from the germline V gene are MNHEY and SMNVEV (reference sequence). V gave up 4 bases and J gave up 10 bases, with 8 bases separating them. The CDR3 consists of 11 residues. The CDR3 spells CASSYGWEQFF. DNA for the CDR3: TGTGCCAGCAGTTACGGGTGGGAGCAGTTCTTC.

The chain employs TRBV6-5 and TRBJ2-7, with a weak D call TRBD2 (5 bases). The germline CDR1 and CDR2 sequences are MNHEY and SVGAGI. The CDR3 spans 14 residues. Trimming removed 2 bases from V and 0 bases from J, with 8 bases in between. The CDR3 sequence is CASSYRGASYEQYF. The CDR3 region has the DNA TGTGCCAGCAGTTACCGGGGTGCCTCCTACGAGCAGTACTTC.